Presented here are 18 T cell receptor beta chains from one specimen sequenced in a study of T cell changes during pregnancy in multiple sclerosis. TCRdb's copy holds only in-frame clones and misses some; the assay was immunoSEQ multiplex PCR. Of approximately 50,000 clones listed, around 94% are singletons. The source material was CD4+ T cells from peripheral blood mononuclear cells, sampled in the third trimester of pregnancy. Receptor source: a female donor with multiple sclerosis, enrolled in a pregnancy study.

J is TRBJ2-1 and V is TRBV9, with 12 bases lining up with TRBD2. This CDR3 contains 16 residues. Germline V gene lookup returns CDR1 SGDLS and CDR2 YYNGEE. V lost 0 bases and J lost 4; bases outside the gene matches: 2. CDR3 protein: CASSVGTSGVYNEQFF. Written as DNA, the CDR3 is TGTGCCAGCAGCGTAGGGACTAGCGGGGTGTACAATGAGCAGTTCTTC.

The V and J genes are TRBV28 and TRBJ2-7; the match to TRBD1 covers 12 bases. V dropped 8 bases and J dropped 6; count of bases not matched to a gene: 5. CDR1 and CDR2 from the germline V gene are MDHEN and SYDVKM. CDR3 size: 13 residues. CDR3 DNA sequence: TGTGCCAGCGTGAGGGACAGGGGGCTCGAGCAGTACTTC. Translation: CASVRDRGLEQYF. Full variable domain (missing parts from reference TRBV28 and TRBJ2-7): DVKVTQSSRYLVKRTGEKVFLECVQDMDHENMFWYRQDPGLGLRLIYFSYDVKMKEKGDIPEGYSVSREKKERFSLILESASTNQTSMYLCASVRDRGLEQYFGPGTRLTVT.

This chain connects TRBV7-8 to TRBJ2-7, with D tentatively TRBD1 (5 bases). Trimming cost V 1 base and J 2 bases, with 15 bases left between them. CDR1 is SGHVS, CDR2 FQNEAQ, per germline. The CDR3 is made up of 16 amino acids. The CDR3 here is CASSLDLDRAPYEQYF. The CDR3, as DNA: TGTGCCAGCAGCTTAGACCTCGACAGAGCGCCCTACGAGCAGTACTTC.

This rearrangement joins TRBV10-3 to TRBJ2-5; 9 nucleotides agree with TRBD2. CDR3 length equals 17 residues. V was pared by 0 bases and J by 4 bases, with 9 bases of the junction left unmatched. Germline CDR1 reads ENHRY; CDR2 reads SYGVKD. CDR3 DNA sequence: TGTGCCATCAGTGAGTCTAACGGAGCGGGGGGCGTAGAGACCCAGTACTTC. Its translation: CAISESNGAGGVETQYF.

This chain joins TRBV19 and TRBJ1-1; D gene unclear. Looked up from germline, CDR1 is LNHDA and CDR2 is SQIVND (reference sequence). Trimming removed 5 bases from V and 2 bases from J, with 6 bases in between. This CDR3 region has 12 residues. This CDR3 is CASSPINTEAFF. The CDR3 DNA reads as TGTGCCAGTAGTCCTATTAACACTGAAGCTTTCTTT.

The chain recombines TRBV7-9 with TRBJ2-3, with no clear D. The germline CDR1 and CDR2 sequences are SEHNR and FQNEAQ (reference sequence). Trimming removed 2 bases at V and 4 bases at J, with 4 bases between. The CDR3 has 12 residues. The CDR3 spells CASSLSADTQYF. CDR3 nucleotide sequence: TGTGCCAGCAGCTTATCAGCAGATACGCAGTATTTT.

The chain joins TRBV18 to TRBJ1-5; D unresolved. Germline CDR1 is KGHSH and CDR2 is LQKENI. V dropped 3 bases and J dropped 4 bases, with 7 bases sitting between them. CDR3 length: 13 residues. The CDR3 sequence: CASSPEVNQPQHF. The CDR3 region has the DNA TGTGCCAGCTCACCGGAGGTGAATCAGCCCCAGCATTTT.

The chain couples TRBV7-2 to TRBJ2-1, with TRBD2 matching 7 bases. Germline CDR1 is SGHTA and CDR2 is FQGNSA. This CDR3 has 16 amino acids. J gave up 0 bases and V 5 bases, and 7 bases lay outside the gene matches. The CDR3 nucleotides are TGTGCCAGCAGCCCTCCTAGCGGTAGCTCCTACAATGAGCAGTTCTTC. The encoded protein is CASSPPSGSSYNEQFF.

Relative to its sample, this clone is medium-sized. The chain carries TRBV25-1 and TRBJ2-3, with 8 bases that match TRBD1. Per germline, CDR1 MGHDK and CDR2 SYGVNS. The CDR3 extends over 14 amino acids. The trim removed 6 bases at V and 1 base at J, leaving 3 bases unmatched. The CDR3 nucleotides read TGTGCCAGCAGCAGGGGGCATCGCACAGATACGCAGTATTTT. It encodes CASSRGHRTDTQYF.

The genes are TRBV2 and TRBJ2-2; no firm D call. Deletions cut 0 bases from V and 5 bases from J, with 7 bases between. This CDR3 has 14 residues. Per germline, CDR1 SNHLY and CDR2 FYNNEI. DNA for the CDR3: TGTGCCAGCAGTGAAGCAAGGAGAACCGGGGAGCTGTTTTTT. This sequence encodes CASSEARRTGELFF. Full variable domain (rest looked up from reference TRBV2 and TRBJ2-2): EPEVTQTPSHQVTQMGQEVILRCVPISNHLYFYWYRQILGQKVEFLVSFYNNEISEKSEIFDDQFSVERPDGSNFTLKIRSTKLEDSAMYFCASSEARRTGELFFGEGSRLTVL.

The chain carries TRBV5-1 and TRBJ1-1; the D is unclear. The CDR3 has 14 amino acids. CDR1 SGHRS and CDR2 YFSETQ come from the germline V gene. V was shortened by 9 bases and J by 0 bases, with 15 bases between the two germline ends. CDR3 bases: TGCGCCATCACTACTTCCGCATTGAACACTGAAGCTTTCTTT. Amino acids: CAITTSALNTEAFF.

This chain joins TRBV7-9 and TRBJ2-3; D call uncertain. This CDR3 has 14 residues. Germline values: CDR1 SEHNR, CDR2 FQNEAQ (reference sequence). Trimming took 5 bases from V and 3 from J, leaving 12 bases between them. This CDR3 is CASSLSTGTDTQYF. The CDR3 DNA sequence: TGTGCCAGCAGCCTATCGACTGGAACAGATACGCAGTATTTT. The entire variable domain, with the rest obtained from reference TRBV7-9 and TRBJ2-3, is as follows: DTGVSQNPRHKITKRGQNVTFRCDPISEHNRLYWYRQTLGQGPEFLTYFQNEAQLEKSRLLSDRFSAERPKGSFSTLEIQRTEQGDSAMYLCASSLSTGTDTQYFGPGTRLTVL.

The chain links TRBV2 to TRBJ2-6, with D hard to call. This CDR3 is 15 amino acids long. V was pared by 1 base and J by 1 base, with 5 bases between. The V gene's germline CDR1 is SNHLY and CDR2 FYNNEI. This CDR3 is CASSEESSGANVLTF. Written as DNA, the CDR3 is TGTGCCAGCAGTGAAGAATCGTCTGGGGCCAACGTCCTGACTTTC.

The V and J genes are TRBV9 and TRBJ2-5; the match to TRBD1 covers 7 bases. The CDR3 runs 15 residues. Germline V lookup: CDR1 SGDLS, CDR2 YYNGEE. With V trimmed by 1 base and J by 2 bases, 5 bases remained unmatched. DNA of the CDR3: TGTGCCAGCAGCGTAAGCCCGGGACAGCAAGAGACCCAGTACTTC. Its protein is CASSVSPGQQETQYF. The whole variable domain, filled in from reference TRBV9 and TRBJ2-5, reads DSGVTQTPKHLITATGQRVTLRCSPRSGDLSVYWYQQSLDQGLQFLIQYYNGEERAKGNILERFSAQQFPDLHSELNLSSLELGDSALYFCASSVSPGQQETQYFGPGTRLLVL.

The V call is TRBV30, the J call TRBJ2-7; a weak D match, TRBD1 (6 bases). Trimming removed 0 bases at V and 3 bases at J, with 18 bases between. CDR3 size: 16 residues. The germline CDR1 and CDR2 sequences are GTSNPN and SVGIG (reference sequence). The CDR3: CAWSVLVGGASYEQYF. CDR3 in DNA: TGTGCCTGGAGTGTACTTGTAGGGGGAGCTAGCTACGAGCAGTACTTC. The whole variable domain, filled in from reference TRBV30 and TRBJ2-7, reads SQTIHQWPATLVQPVGSPLSLECTVEGTSNPNLYWYRQAAGRGLQLLFYSVGIGQISSEVPQNLSASRPQDRQFILSSKKLLLSDSGFYLCAWSVLVGGASYEQYFGPGTRLTVT.

This CDR3 reads CASSIAGAGNTQYF. The CDR3 coding sequence is TGTGCCAGTAGTATTGCGGGGGCAGGGAATACGCAGTATTTT. V usage is TRBV19 and J usage is TRBJ2-3; weak D call: TRBD2 (7 bases). V lost 3 bases and J 7 bases, leaving 14 bases between the germline ends. CDR3 size: 14 residues. Germline V CDR1 and CDR2: LNHDA, SQIVND (reference sequence).

V and J are TRBV10-3 and TRBJ1-5; D is undetermined. The CDR3 length is 14 residues. With 3 bases removed from V and 0 bases from J, the gap between germline ends came to 6 bases. The germline CDR1 and CDR2 sequences are ENHRY and SYGVKD. The CDR3 is CAISDVVSNQPQHF. The CDR3, as DNA: TGTGCCATCAGTGATGTAGTTAGCAATCAGCCCCAGCATTTT.

The rearrangement links TRBV30 to TRBJ2-7, with D tentatively TRBD2 (6 bases). With 4 bases removed from V and 3 bases from J, the gap between germline ends came to 7 bases. This CDR3 is 11 amino acids long. Germline CDR1 and CDR2: GTSNPN and SVGIG (reference sequence). The CDR3 here is CAWTSDYEQYF. For the CDR3, the DNA is TGTGCCTGGACTAGCGACTACGAGCAGTACTTC.